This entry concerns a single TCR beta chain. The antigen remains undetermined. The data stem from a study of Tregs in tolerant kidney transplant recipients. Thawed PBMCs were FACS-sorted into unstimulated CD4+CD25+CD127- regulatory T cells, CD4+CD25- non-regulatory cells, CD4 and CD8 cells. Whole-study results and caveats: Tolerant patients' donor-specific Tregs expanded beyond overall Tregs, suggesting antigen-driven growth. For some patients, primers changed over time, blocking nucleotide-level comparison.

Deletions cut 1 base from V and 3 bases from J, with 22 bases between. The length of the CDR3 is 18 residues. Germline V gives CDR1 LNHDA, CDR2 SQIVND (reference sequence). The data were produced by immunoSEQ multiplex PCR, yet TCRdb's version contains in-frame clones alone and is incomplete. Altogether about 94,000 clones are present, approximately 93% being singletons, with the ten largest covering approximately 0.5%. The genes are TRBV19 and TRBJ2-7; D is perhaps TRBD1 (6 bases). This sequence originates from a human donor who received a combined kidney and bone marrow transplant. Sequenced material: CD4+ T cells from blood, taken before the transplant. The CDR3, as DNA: TGTGCCAGTAGTATAGCAGGGGACGGCCTCCCACTGTACTACGAGCAGTACTTC. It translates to CASSIAGDGLPLYYEQYF. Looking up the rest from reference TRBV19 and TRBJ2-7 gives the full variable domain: DGGITQSPKYLFRKEGQNVTLSCEQNLNHDAMYWYRQDPGQGLRLIYYSQIVNDFQKGDIAEGYSVSREKKESFPLTVTSAQKNPTAFYLCASSIAGDGLPLYYEQYFGPGTRLTVT.